This is a list of T cell receptor beta chains from one sample in a study of regulatory and conventional T cells in RAG deficiency. Method: immunoSEQ multiplex PCR; TCRdb's copy keeps in-frame clones and lacks some. The repertoire consists of more than 20,000 clones, with approximately 96% occurring once and the leading ten covering 1.3%. These data were likewise used in another study, on regulatory T cells.

The sequencing sample was made of CD25- CD4+ T cells sorted from blood. The receptors stem from a human donor in good health. CDR3s include the opening cysteine and the closing phenylalanine or tryptophan. A D gene is named only where the DNA matches it firmly. The size field is filled for only some rows; it gives once, few, many or a size class.

TRBV6-6,14,-,-,TRBJ1-5,CASRDTGLDQPQHF,TGTGCCAGCAGGGATACAGGGCTCGATCAGCCCCAGCATTTT
TRBV5-4,14,TRBD1,-,TRBJ1-2,CASSRQGVDYGYTF,TGTGCCAGCAGCCGACAGGGGGTCGACTATGGCTACACCTTC
TRBV5-1,16,-,-,TRBJ1-2,CASSFSGEGANYGYTF,TGCGCCAGCAGCTTTTCGGGGGAAGGAGCTAACTATGGCTACACCTTC
TRBV11-2,14,TRBD1,-,TRBJ1-1,CASSRMTGNAEAFF,TGTGCCAGCAGCCGGATGACAGGGAACGCTGAAGCTTTCTTT
TRBV5-1,15,TRBD1,-,TRBJ1-4,CASSLGAGGDEKLFF,TGCGCCAGCAGCTTGGGGGCAGGGGGAGATGAAAAACTGTTTTTT
TRBV15,13,-,-,TRBJ2-7,CATSRDLSYEQYF,TGTGCCACCAGCAGAGATCTCAGCTACGAGCAGTACTTC
TRBV30,11,-,-,TRBJ2-5,CAWSVRETQYF,TGTGCCTGGAGTGTACGGGAGACCCAGTACTTC
TRBV7-9,15,-,-,TRBJ2-5,CASSLVRGGGETQYF,TGTGCCAGCAGCTTGGTTAGGGGGGGCGGGGAGACCCAGTACTTC
TRBV10-3,13,-,-,TRBJ1-2,CAISEAGNYGYTF,TGTGCCATCAGTGAGGCAGGGAACTATGGCTACACCTTC
TRBV7-2,9,-,-,TRBJ1-1,CASSFGQFF,TGTGCCAGCAGCTTCGGACAGTTCTTT
TRBV19,11,-,-,TRBJ1-2,CASSIRGGYTF,TGTGCCAGTAGTATCAGGGGTGGCTACACCTTC
TRBV18,19,-,-,TRBJ1-1,CASSVREKGYTSAGPEAFF,TGTGCCAGCTCCGTGAGGGAAAAGGGTTACACTTCGGCTGGCCCTGAAGCTTTCTTT
TRBV27,14,-,-,TRBJ2-7,CASSSPQISYEQYF,TGTGCCAGCAGTTCGCCACAAATCAGCTACGAGCAGTACTTC
TRBV4-1,19,-,-,TRBJ1-4,CASSQGGTGEIATNEKLFF,TGCGCCAGCAGCCAAGGAGGAACTGGGGAGATTGCAACTAATGAAAAACTGTTTTTT
TRBV6-1,14,-,-,TRBJ1-3,CASSVLSSGNTIYF,TGTGCCAGCAGCGTCCTTAGCTCTGGAAACACCATATATTTT
TRBV23-1,13,-,-,TRBJ1-1,CASSHTGRTEAFF,TGCGCCAGCAGTCATACAGGTCGCACTGAAGCTTTCTTT
TRBV6-5,13,-,-,TRBJ2-1,CASSYSSSYEQFF,TGTGCCAGCAGTTACTCGAGTAGCTATGAGCAGTTCTTC
TRBV7-3,15,TRBD2,-,TRBJ2-1,CASSLIAGGQGEQFF,TGTGCCAGCAGCTTAATAGCGGGGGGCCAGGGTGAGCAGTTCTTC
TRBV4-1,15,TRBD2,-,TRBJ2-3,CASSHIGLAPDTQYF,TGCGCCAGCAGCCATATTGGACTAGCCCCAGATACGCAGTATTTT
TRBV19,16,TRBD1,once,TRBJ1-5,CASIPTGTGSNQPQHF,TGTGCCAGTATCCCCACCGGGACAGGGAGCAATCAGCCCCAGCATTTT
TRBV9,15,TRBD1,-,TRBJ1-6,CASSFYDRGNSPLHF,TGTGCCAGCAGCTTTTACGACAGGGGCAATTCACCCCTCCACTTT
TRBV9,14,-,-,TRBJ1-5,CASSVEGTRQPQHF,TGTGCCAGCAGCGTAGAGGGGACAAGACAGCCCCAGCATTTT
TRBV7-9,15,-,-,TRBJ1-1,CASSSSQDFHTEAFF,TGTGCCAGCAGCTCCAGCCAAGACTTCCACACTGAAGCTTTCTTT
TRBV30,12,TRBD1,-,TRBJ1-1,CAWATGDTEAFF,TGTGCCTGGGCAACAGGGGACACTGAAGCTTTCTTT
TRBV5-8,20,TRBD1,-,TRBJ1-6,CASTRRLGTGFSSYNSPLHF,TGTGCCAGCACAAGGCGGCTTGGGACAGGGTTCAGCTCCTATAATTCACCCCTCCACTTT
TRBV11-3,15,TRBD1,-,TRBJ2-7,CASSPSTGETYEQYF,TGTGCCAGCAGCCCGTCCACAGGGGAAACCTACGAGCAGTACTTC
TRBV6-5,15,TRBD1,-,TRBJ2-7,CASRYGGQGAYEQYF,TGTGCCAGCAGGTATGGGGGACAGGGGGCCTACGAGCAGTACTTC
TRBV5-1,17,TRBD1,-,TRBJ1-1,CASGRFGQVGFNTEAFF,TGCGCCAGCGGCCGGTTTGGACAGGTGGGTTTTAACACTGAAGCTTTCTTT
TRBV27,14,-,-,TRBJ2-2,CASSREGELGELFF,TGTGCCAGCAGTCGTGAGGGAGAATTGGGGGAGCTGTTTTTT
TRBV7-8,18,TRBD1,once,TRBJ2-3,CASSPVPRDRPSTDTQYF,TGTGCCAGCAGCCCCGTTCCCCGGGACAGGCCGAGCACAGATACGCAGTATTTT
TRBV19,12,-,-,TRBJ1-2,CASRLEGRGYTF,TGTGCCAGTAGATTAGAGGGTCGGGGCTACACCTTC
TRBV7-3,13,-,-,TRBJ2-2,CASSRGQPGELFF,TGTGCCAGCAGCCGAGGACAGCCCGGGGAGCTGTTTTTT
TRBV6-6,16,TRBD1,-,TRBJ1-1,CASSYSRADRYTEAFF,TGTGCCAGCAGTTACTCGCGGGCGGACAGGTACACTGAAGCTTTCTTT
TRBV5-4,19,-,-,TRBJ2-7,CASSRWRPGAGLGPYEQYF,TGTGCCAGCAGCCGATGGAGGCCAGGGGCTGGTTTGGGGCCCTACGAGCAGTACTTC
TRBV10-3,14,-,-,TRBJ2-1,CAISETGEYNEQFF,TGTGCCATCAGCGAGACGGGGGAGTACAATGAGCAGTTCTTC
TRBV19,13,-,-,TRBJ1-2,CASSTSARSGYTF,TGTGCCAGTAGTACCTCGGCCCGGAGCGGCTACACCTTC
TRBV5-4,14,-,-,TRBJ1-2,CASSLRQEGYGYTF,TGTGCCAGCAGCCTGAGACAGGAAGGTTATGGCTACACCTTC
TRBV28,16,TRBD2,-,TRBJ2-1,CASSLMASGDNNEQFF,TGTGCCAGCAGTTTAATGGCTAGCGGGGATAACAATGAGCAGTTCTTC
TRBV5-4,12,-,-,TRBJ1-2,CASSPRDYGYTF,TGTGCCAGCAGCCCCCGGGACTATGGCTACACCTTC
TRBV27,13,TRBD1,-,TRBJ1-1,CASSRDRATEAFF,TGTGCCAGCAGTCGGGACAGGGCGACTGAAGCTTTCTTT
TRBV6-1,16,-,once,TRBJ2-3,CASSEMWGQRADTQYF,TGTGCCAGCAGTGAAATGTGGGGCCAAAGGGCAGATACGCAGTATTTT
TRBV7-2,14,TRBD1,-,TRBJ1-2,CASSLQQGGYGYTF,TGTGCCAGCAGCTTACAACAGGGGGGCTATGGCTACACCTTC
TRBV2,12,-,-,TRBJ2-7,CASSQSRYEQYF,TGTGCCAGCAGTCAGTCCCGCTACGAGCAGTACTTC
TRBV4-1,15,-,-,TRBJ2-7,CASSRGGGSSYEQYF,TGCGCCAGCAGCCGAGGGGGGGGGAGCTCCTACGAGCAGTACTTC
TRBV27,16,TRBD2,once,TRBJ2-3,CASSGIAGTGPDTQYF,TGTGCCAGCAGTGGTATAGCGGGTACCGGCCCCGATACGCAGTATTTT
TRBV19,16,TRBD1,-,TRBJ1-5,CASSYPDRGLNQPQHF,TGTGCCAGTAGTTATCCGGACAGGGGGCTCAATCAGCCCCAGCATTTT
TRBV9,20,TRBD2,-,TRBJ2-3,CASSVAPGGRGFLNTDTQYF,TGTGCCAGCAGCGTAGCCCCGGGTGGGCGGGGGTTCTTGAACACAGATACGCAGTATTTT
TRBV6-5,14,TRBD2,-,TRBJ2-1,CASKRTSGGLEQFF,TGTGCCAGCAAAAGGACTAGCGGGGGTTTGGAGCAGTTCTTC
TRBV2,13,-,few,TRBJ1-5,CASTLGQLETQHF,TGTGCCAGCACCCTAGGACAGCTCGAGACCCAGCATTTT
TRBV5-1,15,TRBD1,-,TRBJ1-2,CASTPGQGDNYGYTF,TGCGCCAGCACCCCGGGACAGGGGGATAACTATGGCTACACCTTC
TRBV5-4,15,-,-,TRBJ1-1,CASSAAYREGTEAFF,TGTGCCAGCAGCGCCGCCTACAGGGAGGGCACTGAAGCTTTCTTT
TRBV6-6,12,TRBD1,-,TRBJ2-7,CASSYDRDEQYF,TGTGCCAGCAGTTACGACAGGGACGAGCAGTACTTC
TRBV19,18,-,-,TRBJ1-1,CASSRSGRQDISNTEAFF,TGTGCCAGTAGTAGATCCGGTAGACAGGACATCTCGAACACTGAAGCTTTCTTT
TRBV19,14,TRBD1,-,TRBJ1-1,CASSPDRGQTEAFF,TGTGCCAGTAGTCCCGACAGGGGGCAAACTGAAGCTTTCTTT
TRBV6-5,16,-,-,TRBJ2-7,CASSYSYVGGPAEQYF,TGTGCCAGCAGTTACTCGTACGTCGGGGGGCCCGCCGAGCAGTACTTC
TRBV6-6,14,TRBD1,-,TRBJ1-6,CASSKTGGNSPLHF,TGTGCCAGCAGTAAGACAGGGGGAAATTCACCCCTCCACTTT
TRBV15,15,TRBD1,-,TRBJ2-5,CATSRDRAGEETQYF,TGTGCCACCAGCAGGGACAGGGCCGGGGAGGAGACCCAGTACTTC
TRBV27,17,-,-,TRBJ1-1,CASSLRVRGKSATEAFF,TGTGCCAGCAGTTTACGGGTTCGGGGAAAAAGTGCCACTGAAGCTTTCTTT
TRBV9,15,TRBD1,-,TRBJ1-2,CASSVGQGAYYGYTF,TGTGCCAGCAGCGTTGGACAGGGGGCGTACTATGGCTACACCTTC